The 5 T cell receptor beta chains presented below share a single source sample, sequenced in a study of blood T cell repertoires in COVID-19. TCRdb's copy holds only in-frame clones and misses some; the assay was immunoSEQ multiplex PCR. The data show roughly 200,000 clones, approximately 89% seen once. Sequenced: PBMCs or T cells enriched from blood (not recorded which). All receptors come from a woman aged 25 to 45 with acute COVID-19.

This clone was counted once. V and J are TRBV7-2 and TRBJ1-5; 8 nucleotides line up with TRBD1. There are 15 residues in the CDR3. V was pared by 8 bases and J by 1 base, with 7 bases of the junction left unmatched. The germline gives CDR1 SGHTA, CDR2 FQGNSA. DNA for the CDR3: TGTGCCAGCCGCAGGGGGCTAGTCAGCAATCAGCCCCAGCATTTT. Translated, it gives CASRRGLVSNQPQHF.

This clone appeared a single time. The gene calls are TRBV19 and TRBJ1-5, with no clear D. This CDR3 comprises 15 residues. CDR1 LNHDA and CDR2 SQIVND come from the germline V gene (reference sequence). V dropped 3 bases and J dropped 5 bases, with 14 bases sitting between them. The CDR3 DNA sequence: TGTGCCAGTAGTATTGGTGTTGGAGGCTATCAGCCCCAGCATTTT. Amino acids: CASSIGVGGYQPQHF.

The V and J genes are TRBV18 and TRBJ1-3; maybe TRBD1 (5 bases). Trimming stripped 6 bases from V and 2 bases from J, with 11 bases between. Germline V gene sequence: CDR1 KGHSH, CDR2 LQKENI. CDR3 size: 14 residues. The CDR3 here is CASSVQGAGNTIYF. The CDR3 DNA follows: TGTGCCAGCTCCGTTCAGGGTGCTGGAAACACCATATATTTT. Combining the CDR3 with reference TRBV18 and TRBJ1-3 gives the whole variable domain NAGVMQNPRHLVRRRGQEARLRCSPMKGHSHVYWYRQLPEEGLKFMVYLQKENIIDESGMPKERFSAEFPKEGPSILRIQQVVRGDSAAYFCASSVQGAGNTIYFGEGSWLTVV.

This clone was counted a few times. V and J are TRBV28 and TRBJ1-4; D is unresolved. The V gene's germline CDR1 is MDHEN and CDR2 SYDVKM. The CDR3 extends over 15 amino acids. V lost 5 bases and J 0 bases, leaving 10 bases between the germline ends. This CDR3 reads CASSENGATNEKLFF. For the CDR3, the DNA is TGTGCCAGCAGTGAAAACGGTGCAACTAATGAAAAACTGTTTTTT.

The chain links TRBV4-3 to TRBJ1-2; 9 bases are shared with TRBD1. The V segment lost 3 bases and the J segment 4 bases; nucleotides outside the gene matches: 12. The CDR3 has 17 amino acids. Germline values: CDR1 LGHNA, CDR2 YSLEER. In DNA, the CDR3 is TGCGCCAGCAGCCATGTGGGACAGGGCTTTATGAGCTATGGCTACACCTTC. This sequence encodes CASSHVGQGFMSYGYTF.